A selection of T cell receptor beta chains follows, all from one sample in a study of cytomegalovirus exposure and HLA in healthy donors. TCRdb keeps only in-frame clones here, not all; method: immunoSEQ multiplex PCR. The repertoire holds fewer than 350,000 clones, with roughly 90% as singletons. The sample taken for sequencing was PBMCs. All receptors derive from a woman aged 18-29 years in good health and CMV-seronegative. CDR3s include the opening cysteine and the closing phenylalanine or tryptophan. D genes are given only for firm matches. Only some rows state a clone size, as once, few, many or a class for expanded clones.

>TRBJ1-6|TRBD1|TRBV27|16|.
TGTGCCAGCAGCGACAGCCCAGGGGGTTATAATTCACCCCTCCACTTT
CASSDSPGGYNSPLHF
>TRBJ2-3|.|TRBV7-5|12|.
TGTGCCAGAAGTCCGGACAGCCTGGACCAGTATTTT
CARSPDSLDQYF
>TRBJ2-7|.|TRBV28|14|.
TGTGCCAGCCGCGCGGGAACCTTCTCCTACGAGCAGTACTTC
CASRAGTFSYEQYF
>TRBJ2-1|TRBD2|TRBV5-1|18|.
TGCGCCAGCAGCTTGATGGGGACTAGCGGTCTTTCCTACAATGAGCAGTTCTTC
CASSLMGTSGLSYNEQFF
>TRBJ2-7|.|TRBV6-6|16|.
TGTGCCAGCAGTTACTCGAGTGAGGGATTGATCTACGAGCAGTACTTC
CASSYSSEGLIYEQYF
>TRBJ2-1|TRBD2|TRBV6-1|15|once
TGTGCCAGCACCGAGACTAGCGGGAGTCCAGGTGAGCAGTTCTTC
CASTETSGSPGEQFF
>TRBJ1-2|.|TRBV2|15|.
TGTGCCAGCACCCCTTCATCGGGGGGTAGCTATGGCTACACCTTC
CASTPSSGGSYGYTF
>TRBJ1-2|TRBD1|TRBV6-6|13|.
TGTGCCAGCAGGGCAGGGGGCAACTATGGCTACACCTTC
CASRAGGNYGYTF
>TRBJ2-7|TRBD1|TRBV28|14|.
TGTGCCAGCGGCCATGGGACAGCCACCTACGAGCAGTACTTC
CASGHGTATYEQYF
>TRBJ2-3|.|TRBV2|15|.
TGTGCCAGCAGTGATCGAGAATCCGGCACAGATACGCAGTATTTT
CASSDRESGTDTQYF
>TRBJ1-2|.|TRBV7-8|15|.
TGTGCCAGCAGCCAAAAGTCCCGATCGGGCTATGGCTACACCTTC
CASSQKSRSGYGYTF
>TRBJ2-7|.|TRBV20-1|11|.
TGCAGTGCTAGTCGTGGGCCCGAGCAGTACTTC
CSASRGPEQYF
>TRBJ2-7|.|TRBV28|13|.
TGTGCCAGCAGAGAGAGCGGGCTCGGCGAGCAGTACTTC
CASRESGLGEQYF
>TRBJ2-7|TRBD1|TRBV11-2|12|.
TGTGCCAGCACCCTGACAGGGTACGAGCAGTACTTC
CASTLTGYEQYF
>TRBJ2-1|TRBD2|TRBV19|15|.
TGTGCCAGTAGCCTGCTAGCGGGTTCATACAATGAGCAGTTCTTC
CASSLLAGSYNEQFF
>TRBJ2-7|TRBD2|TRBV9|14|.
TGTGCCAGCAGCCCCCGGGACTACTCCTACGAGCAGTACTTC
CASSPRDYSYEQYF
>TRBJ1-2|TRBD1|TRBV4-2|16|.
TGTGCCAGCAGCCAAGCCCCCGGGACAGAGACCTATGGCTACACCTTC
CASSQAPGTETYGYTF
>TRBJ1-2|.|TRBV29-1|11|.
TGCAGCGTCCAGCGGAGATATGGCTACACCTTC
CSVQRRYGYTF
>TRBJ1-2|TRBD1|TRBV19|13|.
TGTGCCAGTAGTATAGGACAGGGAAATGGCTACACCTTC
CASSIGQGNGYTF
>TRBJ2-7|TRBD1|TRBV2|12|.
TGTGCCAGCCTGACAGGGGCGGGCGAGCAGTACTTC
CASLTGAGEQYF
>TRBJ1-2|TRBD1|TRBV19|14|.
TGTGCCAGTAGTATACGGGGACAGGCGTATGGCTACACCTTC
CASSIRGQAYGYTF
>TRBJ2-7|.|TRBV7-8|14|few
TGTGCCAGCAGCGGCCTGATCAGGGGTTACGAGCAGTACTTC
CASSGLIRGYEQYF
>TRBJ2-1|.|TRBV5-5|15|.
TGTGCCAGCAGCTTGGTAACTAGCTGGGGCAATGAGCAGTTCTTC
CASSLVTSWGNEQFF
>TRBJ2-1|TRBD2|TRBV11-2|15|.
TGTGCCAGCAGCTTAGCTACCGGGAGGGGCAATGAGCAGTTCTTC
CASSLATGRGNEQFF
>TRBJ2-7|TRBD1|TRBV5-1|14|.
TGCGCCAGCAGCTCGGACAGGGGAGGCTACGAGCAGTACTTC
CASSSDRGGYEQYF
>TRBJ1-2|.|TRBV5-1|16|.
TGCGCCAGCAGCTTGGCCGACAGGAGCCGTATTTATGGCTACACCTTC
CASSLADRSRIYGYTF
>TRBJ1-3|TRBD1|TRBV19|15|.
TGTGCCAGTAGAACCGGACAGGGTTCTGGAAACACCATATATTTT
CASRTGQGSGNTIYF
>TRBJ2-7|.|TRBV5-1|14|.
TGCGCCAGCAGCCCGGGGCGCGGGAACTACGAGCAGTACTTC
CASSPGRGNYEQYF
>TRBJ2-7|.|TRBV7-9|15|.
TGTGCCAGCAGCGGGGGGGCGGTGAACTCCTACGAGCAGTACTTC
CASSGGAVNSYEQYF
>TRBJ2-1|TRBD2|TRBV28|13|.
TGTGCCAGCAACGAGGGAGGGAGCAATGAGCAGTTCTTC
CASNEGGSNEQFF
>TRBJ2-1|TRBD2|TRBV30|12|.
TGTGCCCGGGGACTAGCCTACAATGAGCAGTTCTTC
CARGLAYNEQFF
>TRBJ2-1|TRBD2|TRBV30|14|.
TGTGCCTGGAGTACGGGCGGGAGGGCCGTGCGGCAGTTCTTC
CAWSTGGRAVRQFF
>TRBJ2-7|.|TRBV7-8|11|.
TGTGCCAGCAGCTTTACCTACGAGCAGTACTTC
CASSFTYEQYF
>TRBJ1-2|TRBD1|TRBV9|14|.
TGTGCCAGCAGCCGACAGGGCGCTAACTATGGCTACACCTTC
CASSRQGANYGYTF
>TRBJ1-5|TRBD1|TRBV28|15|few
TGTGCCAGCAGTTGGGGACAGGGGGGCAATCAGCCCCAGCATTTT
CASSWGQGGNQPQHF
>TRBJ2-7|TRBD2|TRBV28|16|.
TGTGCCAGCAGTCCCTATGGCGGACTAGCACCCTACGAGCAGTACTTC
CASSPYGGLAPYEQYF
>TRBJ1-1|.|TRBV9|15|.
TGTGCCAGCAGCGTAGATGGCGGCCGTGGCACTGAAGCTTTCTTT
CASSVDGGRGTEAFF
>TRBJ2-2|TRBD2|TRBV5-6|15|.
TGTGCCAGCAGCCGGACTAGCGGGAACACCGGGGAGCTGTTTTTT
CASSRTSGNTGELFF
>TRBJ1-1|.|TRBV28|13|.
TGTGCCAGCATCATATCAGGGGCAGGAGAAGCTTTCTTT
CASIISGAGEAFF
>TRBJ2-7|.|TRBV7-9|14|.
TGTGCCAGCAGCTTAAACGTTTCGCCGGGGGAGCAGTACTTC
CASSLNVSPGEQYF
>TRBJ2-7|.|TRBV27|11|.
TGTGCCAGCAGTTCAGGGTACGAGCAGTACTTC
CASSSGYEQYF
>TRBJ1-2|.|TRBV28|15|.
TGTGCCAGCAGACTGGCGGGGGGAGTCGGGTATGGCTACACCTTC
CASRLAGGVGYGYTF
>TRBJ2-4|TRBD1|TRBV5-4|15|.
TGTGCCAGCAGCCCGGGACAGGGACGAGGGGACATTCAGTACTTC
CASSPGQGRGDIQYF
>TRBJ2-3|.|TRBV11-2|15|once
TGTGCCAGCAGCTTAGACAGGGCAAGCACAGATACGCAGTATTTT
CASSLDRASTDTQYF
>TRBJ2-1|TRBD1|TRBV11-2|15|.
TGTGCCAGCGGCCGGACAGGGGCGTTTTTGAGCGAGCAGTTCTTC
CASGRTGAFLSEQFF
>TRBJ2-3|TRBD2|TRBV4-3|17|.
TGCGCCAGCAGCCAAGATATACCGGGAGGAGGGGCAGATACGCAGTATTTT
CASSQDIPGGGADTQYF
>TRBJ2-7|.|TRBV28|12|.
TGTGCCAGCAGTCCCGAGGACTACGAGCAGTACTTC
CASSPEDYEQYF
>TRBJ1-6|TRBD1|TRBV29-1|13|.
TGCAGCGTTTTCACAGGACAGGGAGGACCCCTCCACTTT
CSVFTGQGGPLHF
>TRBJ1-1|TRBD1|TRBV29-1|13|.
TGCAGCGTTGATGGGACAGACCCCACTGAAGCTTTCTTT
CSVDGTDPTEAFF
>TRBJ1-1|.|TRBV30|14|.
TGTGCCTGGGGACGGAAGGGGCTTTATACTGAAGCTTTCTTT
CAWGRKGLYTEAFF
>TRBJ2-7|.|TRBV14|13|.
TGTGCCAGCAGCCGGGACATCTCCTACGAGCAGTACTTC
CASSRDISYEQYF
>TRBJ1-6|.|TRBV5-6|12|.
TGTGCCAGCAGCTTCACCCGCGAGCCCCTCCACTTT
CASSFTREPLHF
>TRBJ2-7|TRBD1|TRBV27|15|.
TGTGCCAGCAGTGCGTACAGGGGACCTTCCTACGAGCAGTACTTC
CASSAYRGPSYEQYF
>TRBJ1-5|TRBD1|TRBV12-5|15|.
TGTGCTAGTGGTTTGAACCCCGACAGGGCTCAGCCCCAGCATTTT
CASGLNPDRAQPQHF
>TRBJ2-7|TRBD2|TRBV6-5|14|few
TGTGCCAGCAGTTACAGGGAGGGGAGTTACGAGCAGTACTTC
CASSYREGSYEQYF
>TRBJ1-1|.|TRBV6-1|13|.
TGTGCCACCATAACAGGGATGAACACTGAAGCTTTCTTT
CATITGMNTEAFF
>TRBJ2-7|.|TRBV9|14|.
TGTGCCAGCAACCCCACCGGGGGGCCCTACGAGCAGTACTTC
CASNPTGGPYEQYF
>TRBJ2-7|TRBD1|TRBV5-1|14|.
TGCGCCAGCAGCGCCCGGGACAGAGCCTACGAGCAGTACTTC
CASSARDRAYEQYF
>TRBJ2-3|.|TRBV6-5|12|.
TGTGCCAGCACGAGCTGGACAGATACGCAGTATTTT
CASTSWTDTQYF